This T cell receptor beta chain was found in a study of blood T cell repertoires in COVID-19 (dated by TCRdb to the early 2020s). For context, the study as a whole: Samples covering the acute and convalescent phases of COVID-19 were provided by collaborators in the United States, Italy and Spain. The material from the prospective study consisted of cDNA or gDNA derived from T cells, B-cell-depleted T cells, or PBMCs. The dataset comprised deeply sampled blood TCRbeta repertoires from subjects exposed to, actively infected with, or recovered from COVID-19. The repertoires were released in a freely available public database meant as a resource for research on the immune response to SARS-CoV-2. The samples were drawn from the first 160 participants of the ongoing ImmuneRACE study and from about 1,200 subjects provided by 6 global collaborators. Sample metadata almost always included a de-identified subject ID, COVID-19 status, age in years and sex. Where available, HLA class I and class II types were taken from metadata supplied by the sample provider and were not determined by assay-based typing. The full study reports these points: How much clinical and demographic metadata was included differed by source and by participant, and the metadata was provided uncurated.

TCRbeta CDR3 regions were amplified from genomic DNA by means of the immunoSEQ Assay, a bias-controlled multiplex PCR. Per the source publication's procedure: The number of nucleated cells in each sample was estimated by amplification of reference gene primers within the assay. To quantify the absolute abundance of each unique TCRbeta CDR3 rearrangement, sequence reads were collapsed and filtered. For each sample, productive Simpson clonality was calculated as the square root of Simpson's diversity index over productive rearrangements. TCRdb took this table from immuneACCESS and kept in-frame rearrangements with V and J called. Such tables lack part of the clones; where checked against another copy, unresolved V genes explain under half of the gap, and the rest is unexplained. The V and J calls and clone size are taken from that table; D and trimming were inferred from the DNA. Recorded for this sample are tens of thousands of clones; about nine tenths of them occurred a single time. Of the sample, 40% to 55% falls within the top ten clones.

Based on the germline V gene (reference sequence), the CDR1 and CDR2 sequences are MNHNY and SVGAGI. The junction shows trimming of 5 bases on V and 16 bases on J, and the gene matches do not reach 17 bases of it. Counted from cysteine to phenylalanine, this CDR3 has 14 amino acids. Only the CDR3 DNA is retained, 42 bases long and in frame from the first base. Remarks on this clone: No antigen is known for it. Base qualities are not recorded, but no much larger clone differs from it by a single base.

Collaborating institutions collected whole blood in K2EDTA tubes following their own protocols. Collaborator samples were shipped for TCRbeta analysis as frozen whole blood, isolated PBMCs, or DNA extracted from either sample type. The sample comprised peripheral blood. This receptor was taken from a human donor in a cohort sampled during active COVID-19. Recombination linked TRBV6-6 to TRBJ1-3; 7 central bases correspond to TRBD1. The sequence in DNA is TGTGCCAGCAGTCAAGAGGGGACAGCAAAATTAGGGTATTTT. Translated, this is CASSQEGTAKLGYF.